Listed below are T cell receptor beta chains from one sample, sequenced in a study of graft-versus-host responses after intestinal transplantation. These receptors have no identified antigens. Produced via immunoSEQ multiplex PCR; TCRdb's table is partial and in-frame only. Of about 130,000 clones listed, 92% are singletons. The input for sequencing was unstimulated CD4+ T cells sorted from spleen or lymph node cells, taken before intestinal transplant. These receptors all stem from a human donor who received an intestinal transplant. CDR3s include the opening cysteine and the closing phenylalanine or tryptophan. D genes are given only for firm matches. Only some rows state a clone size, as once, few, many or a class for expanded clones.

d_call j_call v_call clone_size cdr3_aa cdr3_nt
- TRBJ2-2 TRBV30 - CAWSVSLAGELFF TGTGCCTGGAGTGTCAGTCTAGCCGGGGAGCTGTTTTTT
- TRBJ2-7 TRBV6-5 - CASSALVSEQYF TGTGCCAGCAGTGCCTTAGTGAGCGAGCAGTACTTC
- TRBJ1-1 TRBV5-4 - CASSLHLGTEAFF TGTGCCAGCAGCCTCCACTTGGGAACTGAAGCTTTCTTT
TRBD2 TRBJ2-1 TRBV5-1 - CASSLASGTYNEQFF TGCGCCAGCAGCTTGGCTAGCGGGACCTACAATGAGCAGTTCTTC
- TRBJ2-7 TRBV28 - CASSLFPSLRLVSYEQYF TGTGCCAGCAGCCTCTTCCCTAGTTTACGACTAGTCTCCTACGAGCAGTACTTC
- TRBJ2-1 TRBV30 - CAWSRRGASQGFSYNEQFF TGTGCCTGGAGTCGTCGGGGGGCCAGCCAAGGTTTCTCCTACAATGAGCAGTTCTTC
- TRBJ1-5 TRBV19 - CASSRGRDQPQHF TGTGCCAGTAGTCGAGGCAGGGACCAGCCCCAGCATTTT
- TRBJ1-5 TRBV19 - CASSIVRGGLQPQHF TGTGCCAGTAGTATCGTCCGGGGAGGTCTTCAGCCCCAGCATTTT
- TRBJ1-1 TRBV29-1 once CSVGGLNTEAFF TGCAGCGTTGGGGGATTGAACACTGAAGCTTTCTTT
- TRBJ2-1 TRBV28 - CASSLPVWDAGYNEQFF TGTGCCAGCAGTTTACCGGTCTGGGACGCCGGGTACAATGAGCAGTTCTTC
- TRBJ1-2 TRBV30 - CAWSAGEGNGYTF TGTGCCTGGAGCGCAGGGGAGGGGAATGGCTACACCTTC
TRBD1 TRBJ2-7 TRBV5-1 - CASSLAPTGAYEQYF TGCGCCAGCAGCCTCGCCCCGACAGGGGCCTACGAGCAGTACTTC
- TRBJ2-7 TRBV11-1 - CASSPPGGSQTYEQYF TGTGCCAGCAGCCCCCCCGGCGGATCGCAGACCTACGAGCAGTACTTC
TRBD2 TRBJ2-2 TRBV4-2 - CASSPLGLAGPGELFF TGTGCCAGCAGCCCCCTCGGGCTAGCGGGACCCGGGGAGCTGTTTTTT
- TRBJ2-1 TRBV5-1 - CASSLEAGASNNEQFF TGCGCCAGCAGCTTGGAAGCAGGCGCATCTAACAATGAGCAGTTCTTC
TRBD2 TRBJ2-1 TRBV5-1 - CASSLVAGARDEQFF TGCGCCAGCAGCTTGGTTGCGGGAGCGAGGGATGAGCAGTTCTTC
TRBD2 TRBJ2-3 TRBV5-1 - CASQLANADTQYF TGCGCCAGCCAACTAGCGAACGCAGATACGCAGTATTTT
- TRBJ2-7 TRBV7-3 - CASSWWTANPYELYF TGTGCCAGCAGCTGGTGGACCGCCAACCCTTACGAGCTGTACTTC
- TRBJ2-7 TRBV4-3 - CASSQGGPSTHFFYEQYF TGCGCCAGCAGCCAAGGGGGACCGAGCACCCACTTTTTTTACGAGCAGTACTTC
- TRBJ1-1 TRBV29-1 - CSVVGQGNTEAFF TGCAGCGTTGTAGGGCAGGGTAACACTGAAGCTTTCTTT
TRBD2 TRBJ2-7 TRBV7-3 - CASSAGTSGSEQYF TGTGCCAGCAGCGCCGGGACTAGCGGGAGCGAGCAGTACTTC
- TRBJ2-3 TRBV18 few CASSPPGDTQYF TGTGCCAGCTCACCACCGGGGGATACGCAGTATTTT
- TRBJ1-4 TRBV10-3 - CAISESGDEKLFF TGTGCCATCAGTGAGTCAGGGGATGAAAAACTGTTTTTT
TRBD1 TRBJ1-1 TRBV6-6 - CASLPGQGWDTEAFF TGTGCCAGTCTACCGGGACAGGGATGGGACACTGAAGCTTTCTTT
- TRBJ2-4 TRBV11-2 - CASSLVGRKAKNIQYF TGTGCCAGCAGCTTAGTAGGGAGAAAGGCCAAAAACATTCAGTACTTC
TRBD1 TRBJ1-1 TRBV19 - CASMSRGLYTEAFF TGTGCCAGTATGAGCAGGGGGCTGTACACTGAAGCTTTCTTT
- TRBJ1-1 TRBV5-4 - CASSSRGRGDTEAFF TGTGCCAGCAGCTCCCGGGGCAGAGGGGACACTGAAGCTTTCTTT
- TRBJ2-7 TRBV30 - CAWSVSGGVYEQYF TGTGCCTGGAGTGTATCAGGGGGGGTCTACGAGCAGTACTTC
- TRBJ2-1 TRBV5-5 - CASSLDLSGSSYNEQFF TGTGCCAGCAGCTTGGACCTTAGCGGTAGCTCCTACAATGAGCAGTTCTTC
TRBD2 TRBJ2-7 TRBV18 - CASSPVKASGTSLYEQYF TGTGCCAGCTCACCAGTTAAGGCTAGCGGGACAAGCCTCTACGAGCAGTACTTC
TRBD1 TRBJ2-7 TRBV30 - CASSGQGTYEQYF TGTGCCTCTTCGGGACAGGGAACCTACGAGCAGTACTTC
TRBD1 TRBJ1-3 TRBV27 - CASSSFPGQGGRGGNTIYF TGTGCCAGCAGTTCGTTCCCGGGACAGGGTGGCAGAGGTGGAAACACCATATATTTT
TRBD1 TRBJ1-4 TRBV4-3 - CASSQDPHQGVNEKLFF TGCGCCAGCAGCCAAGATCCCCACCAGGGGGTTAATGAAAAACTGTTTTTT